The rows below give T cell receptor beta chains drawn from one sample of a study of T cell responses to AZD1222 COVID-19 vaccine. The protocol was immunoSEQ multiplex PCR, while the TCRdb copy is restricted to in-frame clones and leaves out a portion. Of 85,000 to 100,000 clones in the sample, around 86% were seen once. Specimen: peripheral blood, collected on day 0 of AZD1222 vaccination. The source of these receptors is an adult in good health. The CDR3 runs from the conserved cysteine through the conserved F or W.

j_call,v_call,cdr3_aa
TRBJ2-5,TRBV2,CAITRDSPAQYF
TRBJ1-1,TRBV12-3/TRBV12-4,CASSSGANTEAFF
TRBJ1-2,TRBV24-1,CATSDDGLDYGYTF
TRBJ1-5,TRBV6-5,CATNRGGEPQHF
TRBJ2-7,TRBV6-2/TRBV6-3,CASSYAGSSFYEQYF
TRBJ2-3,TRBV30,CAWMGALTHTQYF
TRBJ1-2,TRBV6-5,CASRKQTGLGYGYTF
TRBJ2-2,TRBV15,CATSLGGGRTGELFF
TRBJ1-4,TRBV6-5,CASVTQGQINEKLFF
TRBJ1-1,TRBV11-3,CASSRAGGSNTEAFF
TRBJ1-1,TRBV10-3,CAISGANTEAFF
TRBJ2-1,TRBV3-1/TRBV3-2,CASSQELQGYNEQFF
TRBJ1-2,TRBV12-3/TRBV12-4,CASSAWGLEGYTF
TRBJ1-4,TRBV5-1,CASSLNLGRFGQKLFF
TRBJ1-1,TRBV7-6,CASSPPLLFHTEAFF
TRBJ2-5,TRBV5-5,CASSPSLWETQYF
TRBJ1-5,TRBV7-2,CASSLVGTGSNQPQHF
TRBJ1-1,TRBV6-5,CASRTGRNTEAFF
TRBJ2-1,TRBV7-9,CASSPRGQDYNEQFF
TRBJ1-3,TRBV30,CAWSVMGQGPGNTIYF
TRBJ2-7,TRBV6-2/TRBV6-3,CASSRNYYRDSYEQYF
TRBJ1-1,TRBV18,CASSSGTGLNTEAFF
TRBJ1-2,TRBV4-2,CASSPLEGNYGYTF
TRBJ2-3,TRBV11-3,CASSLASDRFTDTQYF
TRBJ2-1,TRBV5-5,CASSLEWDSSYNEQFF
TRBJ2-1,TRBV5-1,CASSSARGGWNEQFF
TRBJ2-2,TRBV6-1,CASSETGYRTGELFF
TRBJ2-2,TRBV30,CAWRSGGNTGELFF
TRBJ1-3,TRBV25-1,CASSEQGTGNTIYF
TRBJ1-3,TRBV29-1,CSVGSGTSGNTIYF
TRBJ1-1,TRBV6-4,CASSDLAGAEAFF
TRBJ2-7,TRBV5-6,CASSPGQGASKLGREQYF
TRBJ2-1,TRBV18,CASSPVTGGNNEQFF
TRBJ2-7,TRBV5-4,CASSYYGPRRHEQYF
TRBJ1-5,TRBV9,CASSLGDSNQPQHF
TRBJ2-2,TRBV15,CATSAGGDPAGELFF
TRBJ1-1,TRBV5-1,CASSLDLGAATEAFF
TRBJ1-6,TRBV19,CASSKPQGNNSPLHF
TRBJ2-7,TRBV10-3,CATGQGAGEQYF
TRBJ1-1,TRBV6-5,CASSYDGKAFF
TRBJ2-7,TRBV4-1,CASSQAQGPYEQYF
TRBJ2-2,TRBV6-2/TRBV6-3,CASSLGLAGGSNTGELFF
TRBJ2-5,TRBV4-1,CASSQEETGAGETQYF
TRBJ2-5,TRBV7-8,CASSLLETQYF
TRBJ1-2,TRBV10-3,CAISPQVTSYGYTF
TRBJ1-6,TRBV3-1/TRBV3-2,CASRDTNNSPLHF
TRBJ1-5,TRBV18,CASSPDSSYQPQHF
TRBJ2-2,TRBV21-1,CASSRRQGSRTGELFF
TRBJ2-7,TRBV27,CASSLWSGDEQYF
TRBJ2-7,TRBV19,CASSIGQGQALEQYF